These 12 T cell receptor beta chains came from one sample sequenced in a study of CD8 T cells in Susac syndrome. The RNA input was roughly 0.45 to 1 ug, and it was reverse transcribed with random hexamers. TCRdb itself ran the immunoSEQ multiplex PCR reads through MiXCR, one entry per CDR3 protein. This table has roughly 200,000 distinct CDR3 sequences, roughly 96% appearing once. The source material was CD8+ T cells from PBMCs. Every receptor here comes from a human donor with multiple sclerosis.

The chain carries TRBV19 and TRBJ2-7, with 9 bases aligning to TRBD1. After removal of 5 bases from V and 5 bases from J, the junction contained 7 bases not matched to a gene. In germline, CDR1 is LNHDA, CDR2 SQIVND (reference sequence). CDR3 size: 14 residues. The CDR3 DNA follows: TGTGCCAGTAGTCTCTCCGGGACAGGGAACGAGCAGTACTTC. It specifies CASSLSGTGNEQYF.

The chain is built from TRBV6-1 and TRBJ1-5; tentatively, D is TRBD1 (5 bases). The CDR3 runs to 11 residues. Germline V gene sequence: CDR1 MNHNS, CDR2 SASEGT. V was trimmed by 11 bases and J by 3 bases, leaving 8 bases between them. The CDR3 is CAGGTNQPQHF. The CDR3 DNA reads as TGTGCCGGTGGGACCAATCAGCCCCAGCATTTT.

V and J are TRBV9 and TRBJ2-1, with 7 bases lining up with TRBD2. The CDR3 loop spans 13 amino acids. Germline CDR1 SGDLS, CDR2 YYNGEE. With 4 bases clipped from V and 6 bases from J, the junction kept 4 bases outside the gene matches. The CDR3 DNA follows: TGTGCCAGCAGCCGGGGACTAACCAATGAGCAGTTCTTC. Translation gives CASSRGLTNEQFF.

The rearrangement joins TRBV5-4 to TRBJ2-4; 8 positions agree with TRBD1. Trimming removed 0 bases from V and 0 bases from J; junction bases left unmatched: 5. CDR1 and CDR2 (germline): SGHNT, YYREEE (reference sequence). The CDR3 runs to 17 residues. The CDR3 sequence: CASSLETGAIAKNIQYF. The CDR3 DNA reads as TGTGCCAGCAGCTTGGAGACAGGGGCGATAGCCAAAAACATTCAGTACTTC.

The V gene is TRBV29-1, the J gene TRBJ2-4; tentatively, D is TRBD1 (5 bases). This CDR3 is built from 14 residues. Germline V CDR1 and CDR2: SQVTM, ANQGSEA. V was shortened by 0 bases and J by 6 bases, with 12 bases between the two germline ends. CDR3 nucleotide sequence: TGCAGCGTTGAAGATCAAGGGGCTGGAAACATTCAGTACTTC. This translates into CSVEDQGAGNIQYF.

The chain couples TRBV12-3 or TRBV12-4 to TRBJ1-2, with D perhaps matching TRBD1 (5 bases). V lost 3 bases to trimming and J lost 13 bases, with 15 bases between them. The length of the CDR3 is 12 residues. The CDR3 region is CASSLGQRYGTF. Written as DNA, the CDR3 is TGTGCCAGCAGTTTGGGGCAACGGTACGGCACCTTC.

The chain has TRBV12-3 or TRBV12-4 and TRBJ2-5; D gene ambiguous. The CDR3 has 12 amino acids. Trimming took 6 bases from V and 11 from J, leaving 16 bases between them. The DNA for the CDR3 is TGTGCCAGCAGCCCCCATACGACCCCGCAGTACTTC. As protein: CASSPHTTPQYF.

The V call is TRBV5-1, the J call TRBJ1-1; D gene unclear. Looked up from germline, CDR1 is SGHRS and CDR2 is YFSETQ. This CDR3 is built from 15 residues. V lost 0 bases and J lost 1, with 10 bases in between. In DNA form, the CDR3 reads TGCGCCAGCAGCTTGGAAGGAAACAAGAACACTGAAGCTTTCTTT. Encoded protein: CASSLEGNKNTEAFF.

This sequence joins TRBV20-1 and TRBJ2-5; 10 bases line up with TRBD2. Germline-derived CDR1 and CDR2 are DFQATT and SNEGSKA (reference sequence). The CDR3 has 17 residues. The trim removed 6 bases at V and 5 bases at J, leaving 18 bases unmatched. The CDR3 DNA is TGCAGTGCATCCGCGGTTGGCCTAGCGGGAGTTGGTGAGACCCAGTACTTC. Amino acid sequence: CSASAVGLAGVGETQYF.

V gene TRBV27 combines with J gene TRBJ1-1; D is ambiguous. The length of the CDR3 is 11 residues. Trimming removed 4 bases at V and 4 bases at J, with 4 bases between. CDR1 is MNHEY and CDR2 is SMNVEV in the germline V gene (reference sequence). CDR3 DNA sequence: TGTGCCAGCAGTTCCCCCACTGAAGCTTTCTTT. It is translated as CASSSPTEAFF.

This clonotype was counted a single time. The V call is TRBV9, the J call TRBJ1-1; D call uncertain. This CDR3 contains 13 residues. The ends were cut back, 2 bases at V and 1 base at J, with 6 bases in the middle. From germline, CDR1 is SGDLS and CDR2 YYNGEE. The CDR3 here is CASSVFANTEAFF. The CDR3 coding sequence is TGTGCCAGCAGCGTTTTTGCGAACACTGAAGCTTTCTTT.

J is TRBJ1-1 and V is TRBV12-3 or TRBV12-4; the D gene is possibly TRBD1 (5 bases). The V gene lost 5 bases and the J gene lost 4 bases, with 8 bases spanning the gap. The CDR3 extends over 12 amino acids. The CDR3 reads CASSEQGTEAFF. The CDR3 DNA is TGTGCCAGCAGTGAGCAGGGCACTGAAGCTTTCTTT.